The entry that follows covers one T cell receptor (beta chain) sequence. What it binds is not known. This CDR3 is 14 amino acids long. Germline assignment: CDR1 MGHRA and CDR2 YSYEKL. The V end lost 5 bases, the J end lost 2 bases, and 9 bases lay between the germline ends. The entry originates in a study of cytomegalovirus exposure and HLA in healthy donors. Study findings and constraints: Productive status was seen about 87% or about 30% of the time for most TCR beta V segments in an earlier analysis.

The PCR used 60 Vbeta and 13 Jbeta primers. Under the authors' procedure: Later reanalysis found tens of millions of unique TCR beta chains, approximately 11 million of them shared. TCRdb's copy holds only in-frame clones and misses some; the assay was immunoSEQ multiplex PCR. That table is the source of V, J and clone size, and D and trimming were worked out from the DNA. Here the sample spans 150,000 to 200,000 clones, 80% being singletons. The sequence was collected from a woman in her forties or fifties in good health and CMV-seronegative. Sequencing used PBMCs. The rearrangement joins TRBV4-1 to TRBJ2-2; no firm D call. The CDR3 loop is CASSGVANTGELFF. The CDR3, as DNA: TGCGCCAGCAGCGGTGTGGCTAACACCGGGGAGCTGTTTTTT.